The source of this TCR beta chain is a study of blood T cells in healthy people across ages. For every donor, a draw yielded 9.5 to 10 milliliters of peripheral blood. J was trimmed by 3 bases and V by 0 bases; bases with no gene match: 7. This CDR3 has 16 residues. The germline V gene has CDR1 SGHDT and CDR2 YYEEEE. Primed by a sample-barcoded 5' primer and a J-beta primer mix, a second PCR proceeded for about 7 to 11 cycles. TCRdb independently ran MiXCR on the 5' RACE reads; one entry per CDR3 protein. The sample contains over 600,000 distinct CDR3 sequences, about 61% of which appear only once. The sample taken for sequencing was blood. The source of this sequence is a middle-aged man in good health. This chain links TRBV5-6 with TRBJ2-5, with 8 positions matching TRBD2. CDR3 in amino acids: CASSLAPVAGKETQYF. CDR3 coding DNA: TGTGCCAGCAGCTTGGCCCCGGTAGCGGGGAAAGAGACCCAGTACTTC.